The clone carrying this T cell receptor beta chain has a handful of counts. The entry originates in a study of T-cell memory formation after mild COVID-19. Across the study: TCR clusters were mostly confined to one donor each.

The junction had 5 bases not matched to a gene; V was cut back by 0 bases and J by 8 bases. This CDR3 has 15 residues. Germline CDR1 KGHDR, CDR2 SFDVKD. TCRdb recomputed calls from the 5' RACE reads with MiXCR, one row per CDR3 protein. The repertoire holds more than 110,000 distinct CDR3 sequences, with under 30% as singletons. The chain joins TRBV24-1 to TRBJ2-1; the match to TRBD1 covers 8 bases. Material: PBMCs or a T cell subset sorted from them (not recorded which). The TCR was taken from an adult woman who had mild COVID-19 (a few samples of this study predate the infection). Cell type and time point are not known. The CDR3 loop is CATSDLGQGVDEQFF. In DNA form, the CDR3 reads TGTGCCACCAGTGATTTGGGACAGGGTGTCGATGAGCAGTTCTTC.